A single sample is the source of the 19 T cell receptor beta chains below, sequenced in a study of T cells in Graves' hyperthyroidism and ophthalmopathy. The TCR beta CDR3 regions underwent amplification using RNA transcripts as the source. During a first-round RT-PCR of the TCR CDR3, the HTBI primer set was used. TCRdb redid the calling of the multiplex PCR reads with MiXCR, one entry per CDR3 protein. The sample includes under 350,000 distinct CDR3 sequences, around 20% seen only once; the top ten take about 50%. Sequences were obtained from blood. These TCRs come from a woman aged 50 to 65 with Graves' hyperthyroidism.

This clonotype has ten or more counts. The chain joins TRBV18 to TRBJ1-4, with 7 bases aligning to TRBD1. CDR1 and CDR2 (germline): KGHSH, LQKENI. CDR3 length equals 14 residues. V was pared by 4 bases and J by 6 bases, with 5 bases of the junction left unmatched. In nucleotides, the CDR3 is TGTGCCAGCTCACTGACAGGGTCTGATGAAAAACTGTTTTTT. Protein product: CASSLTGSDEKLFF.

In its sample, this clonotype was seen many times. The chain combines TRBV6-1 with TRBJ2-1; D is uncertain. The V gene lost 0 bases and the J gene lost 11 bases, with 11 bases spanning the gap. This CDR3 spans 13 amino acids. Germline V gene sequence: CDR1 MNHNS, CDR2 SASEGT. For the CDR3, the DNA is TGTGCCAGCAGTGAAGCAGGAACCGTGAAGCAGTTCTTC. Residues: CASSEAGTVKQFF.

This clonotype was counted at least ten times. The chain links TRBV2 to TRBJ1-5, with D tentatively TRBD1 (5 bases). The germline gives CDR1 SNHLY, CDR2 FYNNEI. There are 14 residues in the CDR3. Trimming shortened V by 6 bases and J by 8 bases, and 17 bases separated the two germline ends. DNA of the CDR3: TGTGCCAGCAGCGGGGGAGCCCCGAGCGAGCCCCAGCATTTT. Translated, it gives CASSGGAPSEPQHF.

A remark on this clonotype: Compared with germline, one end of the junction differs, possibly owing to a read error. J is TRBJ2-5 and V is TRBV6-1; perhaps TRBD1 as D (6 bases). The CDR3 runs 15 residues. The germline V gene has CDR1 MNHNS and CDR2 SASEGT. This CDR3 reads CASSSTGNPQGTQYF. In DNA form, the CDR3 reads TGTGCCAGCAGCTCTACAGGGAATCCTCAAGGGACCCAGTACTTC.

This clonotype was found many times. At one end, the junction sequence differs from germline, possibly due to a read error. The chain has TRBV6-1 and TRBJ2-1; a possible D gene is TRBD2 (5 bases). Germline V gene sequence: CDR1 MNHNS, CDR2 SASEGT. The CDR3 is 14 amino acids. The CDR3 loop reads CASCDVGITNEQFF. In DNA form, the CDR3 reads TGTGCCAGCTGTGATGTCGGGATAACTAATGAGCAGTTCTTC.

Ten or more counts support this clonotype. The chain combines TRBV28 with TRBJ2-3; 8 nucleotides agree with TRBD2. V shed 6 bases and J 2 bases; nucleotides not matched to a gene: 16. CDR1 and CDR2 from the germline V gene are MDHEN and SYDVKM. This CDR3 contains 18 residues. This CDR3 reads CASSPGSGLAGTTDTQYF. In DNA form, the CDR3 reads TGTGCCAGCAGCCCCGGAAGTGGCCTAGCGGGCACCACAGATACGCAGTATTTT.

This chain uses TRBV2 with TRBJ2-1; 9 bases match TRBD2. The V and J ends lost 6 bases and 6 bases, in that order; junction bases with no gene match: 9. Per the germline V gene, CDR1 is SNHLY and CDR2 is FYNNEI. There are 15 residues in the CDR3. In nucleotides, the CDR3 is TGTGCCAGCAGAACTAGCGCGGGAGGGTCCAATGAGCAGTTCTTC. Its protein is CASRTSAGGSNEQFF.

The gene calls are TRBV6-2 or TRBV6-3 and TRBJ2-5; the D gene is possibly TRBD1 (5 bases). Germline CDR1 MNHEY, CDR2 SVGEGT. Trimming stripped 5 bases from V and 3 bases from J, with 19 bases between. The CDR3 sequence is 16 residues long. CDR3 amino acids: CASSPPPRTTKETQYF. CDR3 DNA sequence: TGTGCCAGCAGTCCCCCCCCGCGGACAACGAAAGAGACCCAGTACTTC.

Note on this clonotype: Just one base apart from a much larger clone, this may be a read error. The chain combines TRBV7-3 with TRBJ1-1; D is undetermined. V was pared by 8 bases and J by 0 bases, with 22 bases between. The CDR3 length is 17 residues. The V gene's germline CDR1 is SGHTA and CDR2 FQGTGA. The chain's CDR3 is CASVVGGSISMNTEAFF. CDR3 coding DNA: TGTGCCAGCGTAGTGGGAGGGAGCATTTCTATGAACACTGAAGCTTTCTTT.

This clonotype has just a few counts. This sequence joins TRBV9 and TRBJ1-6, with TRBD1 matching 8 bases. Germline assignment: CDR1 SGDLS and CDR2 YYNGEE. The CDR3 totals 17 residues. V gave up 2 bases and J gave up 8 bases; unmatched junction bases: 12. The CDR3 region is CASSVRGQAGLDSPLHF. CDR3 in DNA: TGTGCCAGCAGCGTGAGGGGACAGGCGGGTTTGGATTCACCCCTCCACTTT.

V and J are TRBV6-5 and TRBJ1-2, with 7 bases lining up with TRBD1. In germline, CDR1 is MNHEY, CDR2 SVGAGI. V shed 1 base and J 6 bases; nucleotides not matched to a gene: 11. This CDR3 spans 16 amino acids. Here the CDR3 reads CASSYFQQGFSDGYTF. The CDR3 nucleotides read TGTGCCAGCAGTTACTTTCAACAGGGGTTTTCTGATGGCTACACCTTC.

This clonotype came up many times. CDR3 DNA sequence: TGTGCCTGGAGTGTAGGGGTTTATAATTCACCCCTCCACTTT. Translating it yields CAWSVGVYNSPLHF. The chain joins TRBV30 to TRBJ1-6, with D perhaps TRBD1 (5 bases). This CDR3 region has 14 residues. Germline CDR1 reads GTSNPN; CDR2 reads SVGIG (reference sequence). V dropped 0 bases and J dropped 4 bases, with 7 bases sitting between them.

This clonotype was seen only a few times. The chain recombines TRBV5-5 with TRBJ1-3; D remains unclear. The CDR3 spans 15 residues. The germline V gene encodes CDR1 SGHKS and CDR2 YYEKEE (reference sequence). The V gene lost 3 bases and the J gene lost 0 bases, with 10 bases spanning the gap. In DNA, the CDR3 is TGTGCCAGCAGCTCGCTGGGGAACTCTGGAAACACCATATATTTT. Protein sequence: CASSSLGNSGNTIYF.

This clonotype was observed at least ten times. The rearrangement joins TRBV2 to TRBJ1-4; possibly TRBD1 for D (6 bases). CDR1 is SNHLY, CDR2 FYNNEI, per germline. The CDR3 totals 14 residues. V lost 6 bases, J lost 5 bases, and 13 bases lay in between. In DNA form, the CDR3 reads TGTGCCAGCAGAGCCGGGACACCGAATGAAAAACTGTTTTTT. It translates to CASRAGTPNEKLFF. Supplemented by reference TRBV2 and TRBJ1-4, the full variable domain reads EPEVTQTPSHQVTQMGQEVILRCVPISNHLYFYWYRQILGQKVEFLVSFYNNEISEKSEIFDDQFSVERPDGSNFTLKIRSTKLEDSAMYFCASRAGTPNEKLFFGSGTQLSVL.

This clonotype was picked up a small number of times. CDR3 nucleotide sequence: TGCAGTGCTAACTCGGACTCTGGAAACACCATATATTTT. Its translation is CSANSDSGNTIYF. V and J are TRBV20-1 and TRBJ1-3; D ambiguous. Trimming shortened V by 4 bases and J by 0 bases, and 7 bases separated the two germline ends. Germline loops: CDR1 DFQATT, CDR2 SNEGSKA (reference sequence). The CDR3 is 13 amino acids.

The chain joins TRBV7-9 to TRBJ1-1; D unclear. The CDR3 is 15 amino acids. CDR1 SEHNR and CDR2 FQNEAQ come from the germline V gene (reference sequence). V lost 5 bases and J lost 0, with 13 bases in between. The CDR3 is CASSVLKVLNTEAFF. DNA of the CDR3: TGTGCCAGCAGCGTATTAAAGGTATTGAACACTGAAGCTTTCTTT.

This clonotype showed up many times. J is TRBJ2-1 and V is TRBV5-4; 10 bases line up with TRBD2. In germline, CDR1 is SGHNT, CDR2 YYREEE (reference sequence). The CDR3 runs to 16 residues. Trimming took 1 base from V and 4 from J; bases not matched to a gene: 5. The DNA for the CDR3 is TGTGCCAGCAGCTTGACAGCGGGGGGGATGTACAATGAGCAGTTCTTC. Translation gives CASSLTAGGMYNEQFF. Filled out from reference TRBV5-4 and TRBJ2-1, the complete variable domain reads ETGVTQSPTHLIKTRGQQVTLRCSSQSGHNTVSWYQQALGQGPQFIFQYYREEENGRGNFPPRFSGLQFPNYSSELNVNALELDDSALYLCASSLTAGGMYNEQFFGPGTRLTVL.

This clonotype was seen just once. The J gene is TRBJ1-2, the V gene TRBV13; D unclear. Trimming removed 4 bases at V and 0 bases at J, with 12 bases between. Germline loops: CDR1 PRHDT, CDR2 FYEKMQ (reference sequence). This CDR3 has 15 residues. The CDR3 reads CASSSQRGANYGYTF. DNA of the CDR3: TGTGCCAGCAGCTCCCAACGGGGTGCTAACTATGGCTACACCTTC.

Regarding this clonotype: At one end, the junction sequence differs from germline, possibly due to a read error. The chain has TRBV28 and TRBJ2-7; D uncertain. Germline V lookup: CDR1 MDHEN, CDR2 SYDVKM. This CDR3 is 12 amino acids long. The CDR3 sequence: CASSLFYYVQYF. The CDR3 DNA reads TGTGCCAGCAGTTTATTCTACTACGTGCAGTACTTC.